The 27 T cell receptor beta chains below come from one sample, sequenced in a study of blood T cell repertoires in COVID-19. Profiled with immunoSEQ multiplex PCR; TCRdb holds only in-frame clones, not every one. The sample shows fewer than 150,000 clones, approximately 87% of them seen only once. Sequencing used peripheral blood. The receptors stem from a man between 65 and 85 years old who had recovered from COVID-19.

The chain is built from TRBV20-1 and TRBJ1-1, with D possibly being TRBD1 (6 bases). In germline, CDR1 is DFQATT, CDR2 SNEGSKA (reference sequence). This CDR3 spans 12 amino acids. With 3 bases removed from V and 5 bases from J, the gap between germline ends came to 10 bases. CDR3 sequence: CSASGGGTEAFF. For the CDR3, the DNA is TGCAGTGCTAGTGGAGGGGGAACTGAAGCTTTCTTT.

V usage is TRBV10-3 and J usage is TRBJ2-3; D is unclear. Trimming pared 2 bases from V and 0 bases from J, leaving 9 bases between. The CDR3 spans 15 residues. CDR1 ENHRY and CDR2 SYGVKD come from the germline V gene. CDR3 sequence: CAISEISPSTDTQYF. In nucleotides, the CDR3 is TGTGCCATCAGTGAGATTAGTCCCAGCACAGATACGCAGTATTTT.

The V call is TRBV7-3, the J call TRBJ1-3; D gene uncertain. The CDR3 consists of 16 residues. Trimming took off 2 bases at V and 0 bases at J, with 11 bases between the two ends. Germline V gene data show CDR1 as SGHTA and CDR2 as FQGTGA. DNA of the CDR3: TGTGCCAGCAGCTTAGGGCCGACGAGCTCTGGAAACACCATATATTTT. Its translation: CASSLGPTSSGNTIYF.

The CDR3 here is CASSGGANTGELFF. DNA for the CDR3: TGTGCCAGCAGCGGGGGCGCCAACACCGGGGAGCTGTTTTTT. The chain uses TRBV7-6 and TRBJ2-2; tentatively, D is TRBD1 (6 bases). The ends were cut back, 5 bases at V and 2 bases at J, with 9 bases in the middle. Germline assignment: CDR1 SGHVS and CDR2 FNYEAQ. This CDR3 contains 14 residues.

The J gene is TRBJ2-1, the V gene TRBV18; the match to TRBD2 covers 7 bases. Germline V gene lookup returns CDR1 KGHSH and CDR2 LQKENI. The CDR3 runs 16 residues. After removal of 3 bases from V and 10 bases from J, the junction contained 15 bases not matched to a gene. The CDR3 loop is CASSPQGLGLVFEQFF. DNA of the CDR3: TGTGCCAGCTCACCGCAGGGCCTAGGACTAGTCTTCGAGCAGTTCTTC.

This CDR3 reads CASSLSQGGNEQFF. The DNA of the CDR3 is TGCGCCAGCAGCTTGTCCCAGGGAGGCAATGAGCAGTTCTTC. V is TRBV5-1 and J is TRBJ2-1; maybe TRBD2 (6 bases). The V gene's germline CDR1 is SGHRS and CDR2 YFSETQ. The CDR3 has 14 amino acids. Deletions cut 1 base from V and 6 bases from J, with 11 bases between. Drawing the rest from reference TRBV5-1 and TRBJ2-1, the complete variable domain is KAGVTQTPRYLIKTRGQQVTLSCSPISGHRSVSWYQQTPGQGLQFLFEYFSETQRNKGNFPGRFSGRQFSNSRSEMNVSTLELGDSALYLCASSLSQGGNEQFFGPGTRLTVL.

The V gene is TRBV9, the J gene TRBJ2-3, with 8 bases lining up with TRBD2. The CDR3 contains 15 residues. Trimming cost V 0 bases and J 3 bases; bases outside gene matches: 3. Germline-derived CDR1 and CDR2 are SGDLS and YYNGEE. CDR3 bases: TGTGCCAGCAGCGTAGCCCAGCGGGAGACAGATACGCAGTATTTT. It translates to CASSVAQRETDTQYF. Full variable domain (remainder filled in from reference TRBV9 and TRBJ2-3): DSGVTQTPKHLITATGQRVTLRCSPRSGDLSVYWYQQSLDQGLQFLIQYYNGEERAKGNILERFSAQQFPDLHSELNLSSLELGDSALYFCASSVAQRETDTQYFGPGTRLTVL.

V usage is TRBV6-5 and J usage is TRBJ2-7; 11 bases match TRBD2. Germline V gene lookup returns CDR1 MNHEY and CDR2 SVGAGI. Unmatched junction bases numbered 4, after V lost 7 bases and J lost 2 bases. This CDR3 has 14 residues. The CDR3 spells CASKTSGGAYEQYF. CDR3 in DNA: TGTGCCAGCAAAACTAGCGGGGGAGCCTACGAGCAGTACTTC.

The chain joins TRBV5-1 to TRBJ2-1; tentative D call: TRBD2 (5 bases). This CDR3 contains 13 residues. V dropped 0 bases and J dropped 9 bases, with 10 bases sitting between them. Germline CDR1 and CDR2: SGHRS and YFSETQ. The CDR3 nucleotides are TGCGCCAGCAGCTTGGCCCCCCGGGGTGAGCAGTTCTTC. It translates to CASSLAPRGEQFF.

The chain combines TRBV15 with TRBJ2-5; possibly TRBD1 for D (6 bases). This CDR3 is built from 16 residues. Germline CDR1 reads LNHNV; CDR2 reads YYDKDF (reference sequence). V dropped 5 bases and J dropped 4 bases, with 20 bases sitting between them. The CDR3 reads CATSWWRRRGGETQYF. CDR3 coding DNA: TGTGCCACCAGCTGGTGGAGGCGCCGAGGGGGAGAGACCCAGTACTTC.

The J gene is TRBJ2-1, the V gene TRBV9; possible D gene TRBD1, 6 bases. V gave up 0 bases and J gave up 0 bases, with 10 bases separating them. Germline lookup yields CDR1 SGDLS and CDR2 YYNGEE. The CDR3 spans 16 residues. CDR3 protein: CASSVEGQPSYNEQFF. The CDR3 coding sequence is TGTGCCAGCAGCGTAGAAGGACAGCCCTCCTACAATGAGCAGTTCTTC.

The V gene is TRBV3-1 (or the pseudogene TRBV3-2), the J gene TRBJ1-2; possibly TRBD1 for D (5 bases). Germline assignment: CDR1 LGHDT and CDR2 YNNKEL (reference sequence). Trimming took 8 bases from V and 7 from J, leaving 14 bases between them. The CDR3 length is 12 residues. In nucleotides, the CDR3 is TGTGCCAGCCAACAGGCTTGGGGTGGCTACACCTTC. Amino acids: CASQQAWGGYTF.

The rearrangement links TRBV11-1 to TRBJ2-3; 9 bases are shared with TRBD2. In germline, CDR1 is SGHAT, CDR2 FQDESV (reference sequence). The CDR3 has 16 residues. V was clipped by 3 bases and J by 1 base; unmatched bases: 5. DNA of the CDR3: TGTGCCAGCAGCTTGGCGACTAGCGGCCGCACAGATACGCAGTATTTT. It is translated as CASSLATSGRTDTQYF.

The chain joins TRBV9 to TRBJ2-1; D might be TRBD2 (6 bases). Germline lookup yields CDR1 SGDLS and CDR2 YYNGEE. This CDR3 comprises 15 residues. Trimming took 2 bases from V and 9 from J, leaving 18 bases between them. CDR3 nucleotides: TGTGCCAGCAGCGTCGGTAGCGGTGCCGCCGCTGAGCAGTTCTTC. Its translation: CASSVGSGAAAEQFF.

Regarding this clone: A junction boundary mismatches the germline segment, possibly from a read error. In DNA, the CDR3 is TGTGCCATCGGTGACGTAAACTCTGGGGCCAACGTCCTGACTTTC. It specifies CAIGDVNSGANVLTF. The chain carries TRBV10-3 and TRBJ2-6; D is unresolved. CDR3 length: 15 amino acids. Germline values: CDR1 ENHRY, CDR2 SYGVKD.

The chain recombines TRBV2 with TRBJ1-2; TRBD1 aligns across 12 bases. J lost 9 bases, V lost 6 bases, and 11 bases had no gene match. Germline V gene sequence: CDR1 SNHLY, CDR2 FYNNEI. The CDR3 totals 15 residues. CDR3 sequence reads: CASRPWGQGARSYTF. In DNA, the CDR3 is TGTGCCAGCAGACCCTGGGGACAGGGGGCGCGAAGCTACACCTTC.

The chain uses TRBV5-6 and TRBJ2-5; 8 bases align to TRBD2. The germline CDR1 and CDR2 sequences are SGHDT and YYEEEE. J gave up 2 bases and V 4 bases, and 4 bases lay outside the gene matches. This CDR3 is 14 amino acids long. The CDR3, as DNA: TGTGCCAGCAGCCGTAGCGGGGATCAAGAGACCCAGTACTTC. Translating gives CASSRSGDQETQYF.

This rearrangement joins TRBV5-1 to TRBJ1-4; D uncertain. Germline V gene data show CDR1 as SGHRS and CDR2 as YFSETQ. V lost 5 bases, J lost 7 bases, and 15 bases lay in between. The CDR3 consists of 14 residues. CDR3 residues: CASRAALTGEKLFF. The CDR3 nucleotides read TGCGCCAGCAGGGCGGCCCTTACCGGTGAAAAACTGTTTTTT.

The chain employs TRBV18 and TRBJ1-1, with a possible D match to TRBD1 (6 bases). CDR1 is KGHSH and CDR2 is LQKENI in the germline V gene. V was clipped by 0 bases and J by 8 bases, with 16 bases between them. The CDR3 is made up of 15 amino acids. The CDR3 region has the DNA TGTGCCAGCTCACCACCTACAGGGTACGAGGGGGAAGCTTTCTTT. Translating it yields CASSPPTGYEGEAFF. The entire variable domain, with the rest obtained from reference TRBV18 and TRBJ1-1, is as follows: NAGVMQNPRHLVRRRGQEARLRCSPMKGHSHVYWYRQLPEEGLKFMVYLQKENIIDESGMPKERFSAEFPKEGPSILRIQQVVRGDSAAYFCASSPPTGYEGEAFFGQGTRLTVV.

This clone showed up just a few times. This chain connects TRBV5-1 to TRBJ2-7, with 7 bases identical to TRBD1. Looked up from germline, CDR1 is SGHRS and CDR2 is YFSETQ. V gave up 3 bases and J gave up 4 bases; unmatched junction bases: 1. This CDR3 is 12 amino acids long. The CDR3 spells CASSSQGYEQYF. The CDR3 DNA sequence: TGCGCCAGCAGCTCACAGGGGTACGAGCAGTACTTC.

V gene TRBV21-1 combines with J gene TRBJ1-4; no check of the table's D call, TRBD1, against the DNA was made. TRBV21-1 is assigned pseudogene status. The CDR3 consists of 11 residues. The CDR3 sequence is CARPGQGALFF. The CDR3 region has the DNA TGTGCCAGACCGGGACAGGGCGCGTTGTTTTTT.

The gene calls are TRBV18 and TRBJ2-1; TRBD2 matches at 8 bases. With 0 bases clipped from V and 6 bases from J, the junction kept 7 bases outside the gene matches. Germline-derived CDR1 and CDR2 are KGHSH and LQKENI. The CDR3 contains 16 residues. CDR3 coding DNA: TGTGCCAGCTCACCACCGGGGGCGGGAGGAAGCAATGAGCAGTTCTTC. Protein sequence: CASSPPGAGGSNEQFF.

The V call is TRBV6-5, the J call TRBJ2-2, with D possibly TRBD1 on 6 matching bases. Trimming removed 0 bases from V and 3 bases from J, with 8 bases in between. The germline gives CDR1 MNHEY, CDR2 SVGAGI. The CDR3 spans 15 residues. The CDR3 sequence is CASSYSEGDTGELFF. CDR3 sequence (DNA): TGTGCCAGCAGTTACTCAGAGGGGGACACCGGGGAGCTGTTTTTT.

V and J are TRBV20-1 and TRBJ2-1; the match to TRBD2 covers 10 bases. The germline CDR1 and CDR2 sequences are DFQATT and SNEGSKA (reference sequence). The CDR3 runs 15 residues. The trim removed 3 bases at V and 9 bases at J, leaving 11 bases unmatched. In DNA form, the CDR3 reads TGCAGTGCTAGTAATCAGCGGGAGGGCTCTGGTGAGCAGTTCTTC. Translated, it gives CSASNQREGSGEQFF.

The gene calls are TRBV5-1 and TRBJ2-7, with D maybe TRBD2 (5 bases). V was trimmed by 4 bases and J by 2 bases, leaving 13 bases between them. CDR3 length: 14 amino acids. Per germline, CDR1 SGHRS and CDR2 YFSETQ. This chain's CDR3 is CASSRAGIPYEQYF. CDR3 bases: TGCGCCAGCAGCAGGGCCGGGATCCCCTACGAGCAGTACTTC.

CDR3 region: CASSSYQGDSYEQYF. In DNA form, the CDR3 reads TGCGCCAGCAGCTCATACCAGGGGGATTCCTACGAGCAGTACTTC. The chain uses TRBV5-1 and TRBJ2-7; TRBD1 agrees at 7 bases. J was trimmed by 1 base and V by 3 bases; bases with no gene match: 7. The CDR3 is 15 residues long. Germline-derived CDR1 and CDR2 are SGHRS and YFSETQ.

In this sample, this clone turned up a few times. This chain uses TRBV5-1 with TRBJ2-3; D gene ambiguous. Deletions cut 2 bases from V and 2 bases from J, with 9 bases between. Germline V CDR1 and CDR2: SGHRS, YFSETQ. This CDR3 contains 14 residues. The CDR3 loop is CASSFLPSTDTQYF. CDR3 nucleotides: TGCGCCAGCAGCTTCCTTCCCTCCACAGATACGCAGTATTTT.